These T cell receptor beta chains were read from a single sample in a study of T cells in Graves' hyperthyroidism and ophthalmopathy. Each CDR3 protein is one row after TCRdb ran MiXCR on the multiplex PCR reads. In the table there are 45,000 to 60,000 distinct CDR3 sequences, 40% to 55% of which are singletons. The source material was blood. The receptors come from a woman aged 25 to 39 with Graves' ophthalmopathy. The CDR3 runs from the conserved cysteine through the conserved F or W. A D gene is named only where the DNA matches it firmly. Where a row states a size, it is once, few, many or the class of an expanded clone; other rows omit it.

d_call: .; clone_size: many; j_call: TRBJ2-7; v_call: TRBV9; cdr3_aa: CASSASRGEAPYEQYF; cdr3_nt: TGTGCCAGCAGCGCAAGCAGGGGTGAGGCCCCCTACGAGCAGTACTTC
d_call: .; clone_size: many; j_call: TRBJ2-7; v_call: TRBV9; cdr3_aa: CASSGGGGLSYEQYF; cdr3_nt: TGTGCCAGCAGCGGAGGGGGGGGCCTTTCCTACGAGCAGTACTTC
d_call: .; clone_size: .; j_call: TRBJ1-4; v_call: TRBV6-1; cdr3_aa: CASSINRAFEKLFF; cdr3_nt: TGTGCCAGCAGTATAAACAGGGCTTTTGAAAAACTGTTTTTT
d_call: .; clone_size: medium-sized; j_call: TRBJ1-2; v_call: TRBV24-1; cdr3_aa: CATSNSPNYGYTF; cdr3_nt: TGTGCCACCAGTAACAGCCCTAACTATGGCTACACCTTC
d_call: TRBD1; clone_size: many; j_call: TRBJ1-4; v_call: TRBV6-5; cdr3_aa: CASSEDRSGKLFF; cdr3_nt: TGTGCCAGCAGCGAGGACAGGTCCGGAAAACTGTTTTTT
d_call: .; clone_size: .; j_call: TRBJ1-2; v_call: TRBV7-2; cdr3_aa: CASSLLGGSSNGYTF; cdr3_nt: TGTGCCAGCAGCTTATTGGGCGGGAGCTCTAACGGCTACACCTTC
d_call: .; clone_size: .; j_call: TRBJ1-2; v_call: TRBV15; cdr3_aa: CATSQDRTYNYGYTF; cdr3_nt: TGTGCCACCAGCCAAGACAGGACTTATAACTATGGCTACACCTTC
d_call: .; clone_size: .; j_call: TRBJ2-5; v_call: TRBV18; cdr3_aa: CASSRRDFSETQYF; cdr3_nt: TGTGCCAGCTCACGCCGGGACTTCTCAGAGACCCAGTACTTC
d_call: TRBD2; clone_size: .; j_call: TRBJ2-1; v_call: TRBV11-2; cdr3_aa: CASGFLLAGGGNEQSF; cdr3_nt: TGTGCCAGCGGCTTTTTACTAGCGGGAGGTGGCAATGAGCAGTCCTTC
d_call: .; clone_size: many; j_call: TRBJ2-2; v_call: TRBV12-3/TRBV12-4; cdr3_aa: CASSLTRGTGELFF; cdr3_nt: TGTGCCAGCAGTCTCACAAGGGGCACCGGGGAGCTGTTTTTT
d_call: TRBD1; clone_size: many; j_call: TRBJ2-3; v_call: TRBV7-8; cdr3_aa: CASSSRGRADTQYF; cdr3_nt: TGTGCCAGCAGCTCCAGGGGGCGTGCAGATACGCAGTATTTT